These 17 T cell receptor beta chains were sequenced from one sample in a study of early T cells in non-severe SARS-CoV-2 infection. TCRdb re-called the 5' RACE reads with MiXCR, one entry per CDR3 protein. Counted here are 45,000 to 50,000 distinct CDR3 sequences, over 5% occurring once; the ten biggest clones make up 6% to 8.5%. The input for sequencing was whole blood, taken at baseline. The source is an adult who was a healthcare worker with PCR-confirmed SARS-CoV-2 infection or an uninfected control (not recorded which).

This clonotype showed up just a few times. This sequence joins TRBV10-2 and TRBJ2-3; maybe TRBD2 (6 bases). In germline, CDR1 is WSHSY, CDR2 SAAADI. The CDR3 loop spans 13 amino acids. The CDR3 loop reads CVLADPVTDTQYF. CDR3 nucleotides: TGCGTCTTAGCGGACCCAGTCACAGATACGCAGTATTTT.

This clonotype has just a few counts. The chain uses TRBV29-1 and TRBJ2-2; TRBD2 might be the D (6 bases). The V end lost 7 bases, the J end lost 6 bases, and 15 bases lay between the germline ends. Germline lookup yields CDR1 SQVTM and CDR2 ANQGSEA. The CDR3 extends over 13 amino acids. The chain's CDR3 is CSGQPTGAGELFF. For the CDR3, the DNA is TGCAGCGGCCAGCCTACGGGAGCCGGGGAGCTGTTTTTT.

In its sample, this clonotype was seen a few times. V and J are TRBV18 and TRBJ2-2; possible D gene TRBD1, 5 bases. CDR1 KGHSH and CDR2 LQKENI come from the germline V gene. The CDR3 has 15 amino acids. The germline V and J ends were trimmed by 1 base and 3 bases, with 9 bases remaining between them. The CDR3 DNA is TGTGCCAGCTCACCACAGCAGGGTGACACCGGGGAGCTGTTTTTT. Protein: CASSPQQGDTGELFF.

The chain has TRBV5-1 and TRBJ2-5; D call uncertain. The CDR3 loop spans 12 amino acids. Germline CDR1 reads SGHRS; CDR2 reads YFSETQ. The V end lost 6 bases, the J end lost 0 bases, and 6 bases lay between the germline ends. CDR3 sequence: CASMSNQETQYF. The CDR3 DNA reads as TGCGCCAGCATGAGTAACCAAGAGACCCAGTACTTC. Combining the CDR3 with reference TRBV5-1 and TRBJ2-5 gives the whole variable domain KAGVTQTPRYLIKTRGQQVTLSCSPISGHRSVSWYQQTPGQGLQFLFEYFSETQRNKGNFPGRFSGRQFSNSRSEMNVSTLELGDSALYLCASMSNQETQYFGPGTRLLVL.

In its sample, this clonotype was seen many times. The V and J genes are TRBV7-9 and TRBJ2-4; the D gene is possibly TRBD2 (7 bases). The CDR3 has 16 residues. The germline V gene has CDR1 SEHNR and CDR2 FQNEAQ (reference sequence). Trimming left V 5 bases short and J 6 bases short, with 20 bases between. The DNA of the CDR3 is TGTGCCAGCAGCCCAGGGGCGCGGGAGCTGGGAAACATTCAGTACTTC. It specifies CASSPGARELGNIQYF.

The chain recombines TRBV10-1 with TRBJ2-7, with unresolved D. The CDR3 runs 12 residues. Germline V CDR1 and CDR2: WNHNN, SYGVQD (reference sequence). The V gene lost 2 bases and the J gene lost 0 bases, with 2 bases spanning the gap. The CDR3: CASSEGSYEQYF. The CDR3, as DNA: TGCGCCAGCAGTGAGGGCTCCTACGAGCAGTACTTC.

This clonotype was detected only a few times. This chain links TRBV6-1 with TRBJ1-5, with TRBD1 matching over 11 bases. Germline lookup yields CDR1 MNHNS and CDR2 SASEGT. J gave up 6 bases and V 4 bases, and 2 bases lay outside the gene matches. This CDR3 is built from 14 residues. The chain's CDR3 is CASSGTGGSQPQHF. The CDR3 DNA is TGTGCCAGCAGTGGGACAGGGGGCAGTCAGCCCCAGCATTTT.

V gene TRBV20-1 combines with J gene TRBJ1-2, with 7 bases matching TRBD1. Germline CDR1 reads DFQATT; CDR2 reads SNEGSKA (reference sequence). This CDR3 spans 12 amino acids. The J segment lost 8 bases and the V segment lost 5 bases, leaving 8 bases of the junction unmatched. The CDR3 reads CSAEQGTVGYTF. The CDR3 DNA is TGCAGTGCTGAACAGGGGACGGTAGGCTACACCTTC.

The chain links TRBV16 to TRBJ1-5, with D possibly TRBD1 on 6 matching bases. Germline lookup yields CDR1 KGHSY and CDR2 FQNENV. The ends were cut back, 0 bases at V and 7 bases at J, with 16 bases in the middle. The CDR3 sequence is 16 residues long. Here the CDR3 reads CASSQSGGGAGQPQHF. For the CDR3, the DNA is TGTGCCAGCAGCCAATCGGGTGGGGGCGCGGGCCAGCCCCAGCATTTT.

This clonotype was counted ten times or more. The CDR3 DNA reads TGTGCCAGCAGCTTAGAGTTCCCTTCTGGGGCTGAAGCTTTCTTT. Translation: CASSLEFPSGAEAFF. This chain uses TRBV7-8 with TRBJ1-1; D remains ambiguous. Trimming took off 1 base at V and 6 bases at J, with 15 bases between the two ends. Germline-derived CDR1 and CDR2 are SGHVS and FQNEAQ. CDR3 length equals 15 residues. Full variable domain (outside the CDR3, taken from reference TRBV7-8 and TRBJ1-1): GAGVSQSPRYKVAKRGQDVALRCDPISGHVSLFWYQQALGQGPEFLTYFQNEAQLDKSGLPSDRFFAERPEGSVSTLKIQRTQQEDSAVYLCASSLEFPSGAEAFFGQGTRLTVV.

At least ten counts were recorded for this clonotype. This chain joins TRBV20-1 and TRBJ2-4; D may correspond to TRBD1 or TRBD2 (6 bases each). CDR3 length: 19 amino acids. The V and J ends lost 2 bases and 0 bases respectively, with 23 bases between them. Germline V CDR1 and CDR2: DFQATT, SNEGSKA (reference sequence). CDR3 DNA sequence: TGCAGTGCTAGATCCCTGTGGGAGAGGGGGGAGATAGCCAAAAACATTCAGTACTTC. Protein: CSARSLWERGEIAKNIQYF.

This clonotype came up many times. This rearrangement joins TRBV25-1 to TRBJ1-2, with a tentative D call TRBD1 (6 bases). Germline CDR1 and CDR2: MGHDK and SYGVNS. This CDR3 is 14 amino acids long. V was shortened by 4 bases and J by 4 bases, with 13 bases between the two germline ends. The CDR3 DNA reads as TGTGCCAGCAGTGTCCCGGGGGCAGGCTATGGCTACACCTTC. Its protein product is CASSVPGAGYGYTF.

This clonotype has a handful of counts. V gene TRBV5-1 combines with J gene TRBJ2-3; 7 bases map to TRBD1. V trimming: 4 bases; J trimming: 1 base; junction bases outside the gene matches: 6. This CDR3 contains 15 residues. Germline-derived CDR1 and CDR2 are SGHRS and YFSETQ. Here the CDR3 reads CASSHRGVGTDTQYF. The CDR3 DNA reads TGCGCCAGCAGCCACAGGGGTGTGGGCACAGATACGCAGTATTTT.

This clonotype has a count of ten or more. This sequence joins TRBV24-1 and TRBJ2-7; D gene ambiguous. V shed 0 bases and J shed 8 bases, with 10 bases lying between them. Germline V CDR1 and CDR2: KGHDR, SFDVKD. The CDR3 length is 13 residues. CDR3 sequence: CATSDLSERKQYF. CDR3 DNA sequence: TGTGCCACCAGTGATTTGAGTGAAAGGAAGCAGTACTTC.

This clonotype came up a few times. The CDR3 sequence: CASSKNTYEQYF. The CDR3 DNA reads as TGCGCCAGCAGCAAAAATACCTACGAGCAGTACTTC. The V and J genes are TRBV5-1 and TRBJ2-7; D remains unclear. The CDR3 is 12 amino acids. CDR1 is SGHRS and CDR2 is YFSETQ in the germline V gene. V lost 4 bases and J lost 2, with 7 bases in between.

This clonotype was observed many times. The gene calls are TRBV28 and TRBJ1-1; D is ambiguous. Germline V gene lookup returns CDR1 MDHEN and CDR2 SYDVKM. The V end lost 3 bases, the J end lost 5 bases, and 10 bases lay between the germline ends. This CDR3 spans 13 amino acids. This chain's CDR3 is CASSLSPGTEAFF. The CDR3 DNA follows: TGTGCCAGCAGTTTGAGCCCTGGGACTGAAGCTTTCTTT.

This sequence joins TRBV2 and TRBJ2-1; 10 nucleotides line up with TRBD2. CDR3 length: 14 residues. Germline trimming cut 8 bases from V and 10 bases from J; bases unmatched to any gene: 11. The germline CDR1 and CDR2 sequences are SNHLY and FYNNEI. The chain's CDR3 is CASRPGLASGEQFF. In DNA, the CDR3 is TGTGCCAGCCGTCCGGGACTAGCGTCCGGAGAGCAGTTCTTC. Drawing the rest from reference TRBV2 and TRBJ2-1, the complete variable domain is EPEVTQTPSHQVTQMGQEVILRCVPISNHLYFYWYRQILGQKVEFLVSFYNNEISEKSEIFDDQFSVERPDGSNFTLKIRSTKLEDSAMYFCASRPGLASGEQFFGPGTRLTVL.